The 3 T cell receptor beta chains given below trace back to one sample, sequenced in a study of blood T cell repertoires in COVID-19 (dated by TCRdb to the early 2020s). Libraries were made using the immunoSEQ multiplex PCR assay. This is the immuneACCESS table as TCRdb keeps it, with only in-frame sequences that have V and J called. A part of the clones is gone; compared with another copy, unresolved V genes explain less than half, and the rest is unexplained. The sample table records approximately 140,000 clones; around four fifths of these occur just once. The ten largest clones represent about 3.1% of the sample. Sequenced sample: peripheral blood. These receptors were taken from a woman aged 40 to 55 with active or convalescent COVID-19.

J is TRBJ2-7 and V is TRBV27; TRBD1 matches 8 bases. There are 14 residues in the CDR3. From germline, CDR1 is MNHEY and CDR2 SMNVEV (reference sequence). V was clipped by 4 bases and J by 2 bases; unmatched bases: 4. CDR3 sequence reads: CASSSDRAPYEQYF. The DNA of the CDR3 is TGTGCCAGCAGTTCGGACAGGGCTCCCTACGAGCAGTACTTC.

The rearrangement uses TRBV19 and TRBJ1-1, with unresolved D. The germline V gene encodes CDR1 LNHDA and CDR2 SQIVND (reference sequence). The CDR3 extends over 14 amino acids. V lost 4 bases and J lost 1, with 10 bases in between. DNA for the CDR3: TGTGCCAGTAGTACTAGCTACGGGAACACTGAAGCTTTCTTT. As protein: CASSTSYGNTEAFF.

The J gene is TRBJ2-3, the V gene TRBV12-3 or TRBV12-4; no reliable D call. CDR3 length equals 12 residues. Trimming removed 3 bases from V and 2 bases from J, with 3 bases in between. CDR3 protein: CASSFYTDTQYF. The CDR3 DNA sequence: TGTGCCAGCAGTTTCTACACAGATACGCAGTATTTT.